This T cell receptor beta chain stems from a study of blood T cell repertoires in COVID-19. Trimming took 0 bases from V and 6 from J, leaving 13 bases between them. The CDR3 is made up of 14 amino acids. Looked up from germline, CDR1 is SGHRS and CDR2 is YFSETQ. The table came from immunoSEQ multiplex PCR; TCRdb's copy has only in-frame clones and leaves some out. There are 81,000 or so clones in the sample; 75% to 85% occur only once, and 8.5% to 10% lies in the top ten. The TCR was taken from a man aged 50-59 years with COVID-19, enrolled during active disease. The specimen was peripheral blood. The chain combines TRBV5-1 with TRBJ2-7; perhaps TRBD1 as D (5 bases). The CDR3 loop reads CASSLGQHTGEQYF. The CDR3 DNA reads TGCGCCAGCAGCTTGGGACAGCATACAGGCGAGCAGTACTTC. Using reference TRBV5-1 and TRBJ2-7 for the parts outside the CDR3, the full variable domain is KAGVTQTPRYLIKTRGQQVTLSCSPISGHRSVSWYQQTPGQGLQFLFEYFSETQRNKGNFPGRFSGRQFSNSRSEMNVSTLELGDSALYLCASSLGQHTGEQYFGPGTRLTVT.